This T cell receptor (beta chain) was obtained from a study of blood T cell repertoires in COVID-19 (dated by TCRdb to about 2020). For context, the study as a whole: The collaborator samples originated in the United States, Italy and Spain and spanned the acute and convalescent phases of COVID-19. The prospective study material was composed of cDNA or gDNA derived from T cells, B-cell-depleted T cells, or PBMCs. The repertoires were made available in a free public database intended to serve as a resource for research on the immune response to SARS-CoV-2. Deeply sampled blood TCRbeta repertoires from subjects exposed to, actively infected with, or recovered from COVID-19 were included in the dataset. Samples were obtained from the ongoing ImmuneRACE study (first 160 participants) and from 1,254 subjects provided by 6 global collaborators. Sample metadata almost always included a de-identified subject ID, COVID-19 status, age in years and sex. HLA class I and class II types, where available, came from metadata supplied by the sample provider rather than from assay-based typing.

V ends up 3 bases short and J 2 bases short, with an unmatched junction base count of 8. The CDR3 has 17 amino acids, counting the end cysteine and phenylalanine. Of all the DNA, just the CDR3 is kept, 51 bases in frame from base 1. The germline V gene (reference sequence) yields LNHDA for CDR1 and SQIVND for CDR2. Study-level results and caveats: The quantity of clinical and demographic metadata differed by source and by participant and was supplied without curation.

The sample holds a few counts of this clone. The antigen this receptor binds is unknown. There are no base qualities to consult, and no much larger clone falls within one base. Another Seattle source contributed samples from volunteer blood donors who had recovered from COVID-19. Whole blood was collected in K2EDTA tubes by collaborating institutions according to the institutions' own protocols. For TCRbeta analysis, collaborators shipped samples as frozen whole blood, isolated PBMCs, or DNA extracted from either of those sample types. TCRbeta CDR3 regions were amplified from genomic DNA using the immunoSEQ Assay, a bias-controlled multiplex PCR. Per the original workflow: Within the assay, amplification of reference gene primers was used to estimate how many nucleated cells each sample contained. Sequence reads were collapsed and filtered to measure the absolute abundance of every unique TCRbeta CDR3 rearrangement. For each sample, productive Simpson clonality was calculated by taking the square root of Simpson's diversity index across productive rearrangements. TCRdb mirrors the immuneACCESS table, restricted to in-frame sequences. Some clones are absent from its copies; in checked studies, under half trace to an unresolved V gene, and the reason for the others is unknown. The DNA gave D and trimming, while V, J and clone size come from that table. For this sample there are 130,000 to 150,000 clones; 75% to 85% appear just once. The ten biggest clones cover approximately 3.6% of the sample.

Sequenced material: peripheral blood. The receptor was isolated from a man aged 65-85 years who had recovered from COVID-19. Recombination linked TRBV19 to TRBJ2-1, with TRBD2 matching 9 junction bases. The bases are TGTGCCAGTAGTATCCCTACTAGCGGGCCGGCCTACAATGAGCAGTTCTTC. This encodes CASSIPTSGPAYNEQFF.